The rows below give T cell receptor beta chains drawn from one sample of a study of cytomegalovirus exposure and HLA in healthy donors. The repertoire was sequenced with immunoSEQ multiplex PCR; TCRdb's copy has only in-frame clones and lacks some. The clone table shows about 100,000 clones, with the ten largest holding about 0.58%. Sequenced input: PBMCs. Receptors originate from a man aged 50-60 years in good health and CMV-seronegative. The CDR3 runs from the conserved cysteine through the conserved F or W. Each record gives: D gene, J gene, V gene, CDR3 protein, CDR3 DNA. A D gene is named only where the DNA matches it firmly.

>NA|TRBJ2-2|TRBV5-4
CASSPAGAGYNTGELFF
TGTGCCAGCAGCCCTGCAGGAGCAGGGTACAACACCGGGGAGCTGTTTTTT
>NA|TRBJ1-2|TRBV6-1
CASSVAGSGYTF
TGTGCCAGCAGTGTGGCCGGGAGTGGCTACACCTTC
>TRBD1|TRBJ1-1|TRBV2
CASSDHSQGAVAEAFF
TGTGCCAGCAGTGACCACTCACAGGGGGCGGTGGCTGAAGCTTTCTTT
>NA|TRBJ1-2|TRBV4-3
CASSQEVLTTANYGYTF
TGCGCCAGCAGCCAAGAAGTTTTGACGACAGCTAACTATGGCTACACCTTC
>NA|TRBJ1-1|TRBV7-9
CASSLGTGGGNTEAFF
TGTGCCAGCAGCCTCGGGACGGGAGGGGGGAACACTGAAGCTTTCTTT
>NA|TRBJ1-5|TRBV6-1
CASSDDRYSNQPQHF
TGTGCCAGCAGTGATGACAGATATAGCAATCAGCCCCAGCATTTT
>TRBD1|TRBJ2-5|TRBV7-7
CASSNLGQGAGETQYF
TGTGCTAGCAGCAACCTCGGACAGGGGGCAGGGGAGACCCAGTACTTC
>NA|TRBJ1-2|TRBV6-6
CASSYGGADPYGYTF
TGTGCCAGCAGTTACGGGGGCGCCGATCCCTATGGCTACACCTTC
>NA|TRBJ1-1|TRBV2
CASSDALGPRGEAFF
TGTGCCAGCAGTGACGCCCTGGGCCCGCGGGGTGAAGCTTTCTTT
>NA|TRBJ2-1|TRBV5-1
CASSPIGGGNNEQFF
TGCGCCAGCAGCCCTATCGGGGGAGGAAACAATGAGCAGTTCTTC
>NA|TRBJ2-3|TRBV11-2
CASTQGTDTQYF
TGTGCCAGCACCCAGGGTACAGATACGCAGTATTTT
>NA|TRBJ2-5|TRBV29-1
CSVDLPGFVVTQYF
TGCAGCGTTGACTTACCGGGGTTCGTAGTGACCCAGTACTTC
>NA|TRBJ1-2|TRBV6-5
CASSYEVGRNYGYTF
TGTGCCAGCAGTTACGAAGTGGGGCGCAACTATGGCTACACCTTC
>NA|TRBJ2-7|TRBV4-3
CASSRIGAAPYEQYF
TGCGCCAGCAGCCGAATTGGGGCGGCCCCATACGAGCAGTACTTC
>NA|TRBJ1-5|TRBV6-6
CASSTTGSNQPQHF
TGTGCCAGCAGCACGACAGGTAGCAATCAGCCCCAGCATTTT
>NA|TRBJ2-2|TRBV10-3
CAISEDRENGELFF
TGTGCCATCAGTGAAGATCGAGAAAACGGGGAGCTGTTTTTT
>TRBD1|TRBJ1-2|TRBV6-5
CASCSTGEDGYTF
TGTGCCAGCTGCTCGACAGGGGAGGATGGCTACACCTTC
>TRBD1|TRBJ1-5|TRBV27
CASSSRGQEQPQHF
TGTGCCAGCAGCTCGAGGGGGCAGGAACAGCCCCAGCATTTT
>TRBD1|TRBJ1-3|TRBV4-3
CASSQDLGTEPWGNTIYF
TGCGCCAGCAGCCAAGATCTCGGGACAGAGCCTTGGGGAAACACCATATATTTT
>TRBD1|TRBJ2-3|TRBV7-8
CASSLFWDRLPSDTQYF
TGTGCCAGCAGCTTATTCTGGGACAGGCTACCTTCAGATACGCAGTATTTT
>NA|TRBJ2-2|TRBV11-2
CASSKEDSGELFF
TGTGCCAGCAGCAAAGAGGATTCAGGGGAGCTGTTTTTT
>TRBD2|TRBJ2-3|TRBV27
CASSLLAAADTQYF
TGTGCCAGCAGTTTACTAGCGGCCGCAGATACGCAGTATTTT
>NA|TRBJ1-2|TRBV7-2
CASSLDRVNYGYTF
TGTGCCAGCAGCTTAGACAGGGTTAACTATGGCTACACCTTC
>NA|TRBJ1-1|TRBV4-3
CASSPWGRRNTEAFF
TGCGCCAGCAGCCCGTGGGGCAGGAGGAACACTGAAGCTTTCTTT
>NA|TRBJ2-7|TRBV19
CASSIDFETGIYEQYF
TGTGCCAGTAGTATAGATTTCGAGACAGGCATCTACGAGCAGTACTTC
>TRBD1|TRBJ2-2|TRBV2
CASLGQGQRWVRELFF
TGTGCCAGCCTAGGTCAGGGACAGCGCTGGGTCCGGGAGCTGTTTTTT
>TRBD1|TRBJ2-3|TRBV25-1
CASSEGPTGTGTDTQYF
TGTGCCAGCAGTGAGGGGCCCACCGGGACAGGGACAGATACGCAGTATTTT
>TRBD1|TRBJ1-1|TRBV7-9
CASSKQGGTEAFF
TGTGCCAGCAGCAAACAGGGGGGCACTGAAGCTTTCTTT
>TRBD1|TRBJ2-5|TRBV7-2
CASNIGQGNQETQYF
TGTGCCAGCAATATCGGACAGGGCAACCAAGAGACCCAGTACTTC
>NA|TRBJ1-3|TRBV19
CASAFRGFTGNTIYF
TGTGCCAGCGCCTTTCGGGGGTTTACTGGAAACACCATATATTTT
>NA|TRBJ1-1|TRBV5-1
CASSLDSTNTEAFF
TGCGCCAGCAGCTTGGACAGTACGAACACTGAAGCTTTCTTT
>NA|TRBJ1-1|TRBV5-1
CASSSNGQDTEAFF
TGCGCCAGCAGCTCAAACGGACAAGACACTGAAGCTTTCTTT
>NA|TRBJ1-1|TRBV5-1
CASSLAAVRSTEAFF
TGCGCCAGCAGCTTGGCCGCAGTAAGGAGCACTGAAGCTTTCTTT
>NA|TRBJ1-4|TRBV5-1
CASSLSGTLGEKLFF
TGCGCCAGCAGCTTATCCGGGACATTGGGTGAAAAACTGTTTTTT
>NA|TRBJ1-1|TRBV9
CASSPRQGNTEAFF
TGTGCCAGCAGCCCCCGTCAGGGGAACACTGAAGCTTTCTTT
>NA|TRBJ1-2|TRBV15
CATSRTATISNYGYTF
TGTGCCACCAGCAGGACAGCCACAATCTCTAACTATGGCTACACCTTC
>NA|TRBJ1-1|TRBV7-2
CASSLAGVNTEAFF
TGTGCCAGCAGCTTAGCGGGAGTGAACACTGAAGCTTTCTTT